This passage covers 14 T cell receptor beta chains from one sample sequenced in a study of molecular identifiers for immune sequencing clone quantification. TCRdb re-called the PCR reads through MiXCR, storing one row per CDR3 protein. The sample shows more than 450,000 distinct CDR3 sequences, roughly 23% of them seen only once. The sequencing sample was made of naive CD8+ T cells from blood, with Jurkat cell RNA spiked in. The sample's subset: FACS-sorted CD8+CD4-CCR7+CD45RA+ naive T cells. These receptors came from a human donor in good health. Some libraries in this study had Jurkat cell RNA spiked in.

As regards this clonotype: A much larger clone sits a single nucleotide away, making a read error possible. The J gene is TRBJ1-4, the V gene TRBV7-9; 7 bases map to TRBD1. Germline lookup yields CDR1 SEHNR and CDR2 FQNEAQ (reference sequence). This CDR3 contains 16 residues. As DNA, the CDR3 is TGTGCCAGCAGCCCTATTTTAAGAGGGGGCGGTGAAAAACTGCTTTTT. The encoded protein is CASSPILRGGGEKLLF. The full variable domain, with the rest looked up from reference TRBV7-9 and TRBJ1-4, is DTGVSQNPRHKITKRGQNVTFRCDPISEHNRLYWYRQTLGQGPEFLTYFQNEAQLEKSRLLSDRFSAERPKGSFSTLEIQRTEQGDSAMYLCASSPILRGGGEKLLFGSGTQLSVL.

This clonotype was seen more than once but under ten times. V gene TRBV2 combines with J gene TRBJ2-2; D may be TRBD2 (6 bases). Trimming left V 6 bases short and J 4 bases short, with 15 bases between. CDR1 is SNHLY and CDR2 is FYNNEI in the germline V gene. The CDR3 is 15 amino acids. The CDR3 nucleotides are TGTGCCAGCAGGAGTAGCGGATATTCCACCGGGGAGCTGTTTTTT. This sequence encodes CASRSSGYSTGELFF.

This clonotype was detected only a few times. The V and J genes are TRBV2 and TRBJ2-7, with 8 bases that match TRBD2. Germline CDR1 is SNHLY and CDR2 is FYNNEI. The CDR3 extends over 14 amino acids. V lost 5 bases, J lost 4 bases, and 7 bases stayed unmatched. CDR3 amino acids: CASSSGTRLYEQYF. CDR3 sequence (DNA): TGTGCCAGCAGTTCCGGGACTAGACTGTACGAGCAGTACTTC.

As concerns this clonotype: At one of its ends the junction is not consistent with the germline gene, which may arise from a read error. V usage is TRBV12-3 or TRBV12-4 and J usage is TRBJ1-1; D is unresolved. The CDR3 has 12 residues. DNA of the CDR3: TGTGTCAGCACCCTAGGAGGGACTGAAGCTTTCTTT. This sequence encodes CVSTLGGTEAFF.

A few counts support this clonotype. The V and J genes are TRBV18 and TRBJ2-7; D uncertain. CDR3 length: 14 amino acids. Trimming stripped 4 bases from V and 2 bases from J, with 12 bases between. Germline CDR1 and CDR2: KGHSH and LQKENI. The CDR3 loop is CASSLQVVTYEQYF. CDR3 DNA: TGTGCCAGCTCACTCCAAGTGGTGACCTACGAGCAGTACTTC.

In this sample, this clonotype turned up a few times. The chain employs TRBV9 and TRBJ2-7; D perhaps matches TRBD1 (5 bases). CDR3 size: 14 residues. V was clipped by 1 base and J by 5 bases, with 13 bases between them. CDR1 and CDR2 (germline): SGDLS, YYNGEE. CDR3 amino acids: CASSVQGTVHEQYF. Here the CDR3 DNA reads TGTGCCAGCAGCGTACAGGGTACAGTCCACGAGCAGTACTTC.

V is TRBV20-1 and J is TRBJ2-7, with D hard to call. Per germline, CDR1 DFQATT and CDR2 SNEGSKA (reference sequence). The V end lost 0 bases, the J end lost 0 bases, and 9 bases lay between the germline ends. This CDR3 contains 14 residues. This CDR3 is CSARDSSSSYEQYF. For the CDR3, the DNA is TGCAGTGCTAGAGATAGTAGTAGCTCCTACGAGCAGTACTTC.

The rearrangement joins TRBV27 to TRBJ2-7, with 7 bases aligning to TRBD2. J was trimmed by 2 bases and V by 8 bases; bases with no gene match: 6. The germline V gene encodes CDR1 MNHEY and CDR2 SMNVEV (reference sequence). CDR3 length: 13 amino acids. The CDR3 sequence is CASRGGPPYEQYF. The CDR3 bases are TGTGCCAGCCGCGGGGGTCCGCCCTACGAGCAGTACTTC.

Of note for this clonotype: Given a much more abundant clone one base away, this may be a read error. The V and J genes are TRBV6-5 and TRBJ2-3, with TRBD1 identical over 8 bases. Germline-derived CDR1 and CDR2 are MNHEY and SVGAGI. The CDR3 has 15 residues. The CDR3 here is CVSSYSGQGSDTQYF. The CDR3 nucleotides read TGTGTCAGCAGTTACTCTGGACAGGGCTCAGATACGCAGTATTTT.

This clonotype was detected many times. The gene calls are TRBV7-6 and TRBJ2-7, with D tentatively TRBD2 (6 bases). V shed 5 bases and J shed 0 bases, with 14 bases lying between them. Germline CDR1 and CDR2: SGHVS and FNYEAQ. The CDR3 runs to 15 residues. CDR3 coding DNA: TGTGCCAGCAGCCCGACCGCGGGGTCCTCCTACGAGCAGTACTTC. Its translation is CASSPTAGSSYEQYF.

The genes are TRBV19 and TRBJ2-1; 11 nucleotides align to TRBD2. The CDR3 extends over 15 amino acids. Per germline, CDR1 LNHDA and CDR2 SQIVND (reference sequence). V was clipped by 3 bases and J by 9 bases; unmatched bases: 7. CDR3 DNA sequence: TGTGCCAGTAGTATTTCCTCTAGCGGGAGGAGTGAGCAGTTCTTC. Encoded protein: CASSISSSGRSEQFF.

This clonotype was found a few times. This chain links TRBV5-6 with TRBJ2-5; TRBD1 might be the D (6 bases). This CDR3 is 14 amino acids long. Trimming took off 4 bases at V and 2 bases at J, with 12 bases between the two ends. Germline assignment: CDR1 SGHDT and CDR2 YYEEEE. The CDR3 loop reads CASSLTGLQETQYF. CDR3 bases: TGTGCCAGCAGCCTAACAGGGTTACAAGAGACCCAGTACTTC.

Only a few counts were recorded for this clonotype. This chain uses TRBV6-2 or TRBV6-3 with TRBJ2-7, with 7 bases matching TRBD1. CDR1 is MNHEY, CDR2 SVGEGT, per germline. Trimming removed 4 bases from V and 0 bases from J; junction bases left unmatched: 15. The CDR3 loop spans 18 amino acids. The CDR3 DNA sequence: TGTGCCAGCAGTTCCCGCATCATAATCAGGGGGAGCTCCTACGAGCAGTACTTC. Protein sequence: CASSSRIIIRGSSYEQYF.

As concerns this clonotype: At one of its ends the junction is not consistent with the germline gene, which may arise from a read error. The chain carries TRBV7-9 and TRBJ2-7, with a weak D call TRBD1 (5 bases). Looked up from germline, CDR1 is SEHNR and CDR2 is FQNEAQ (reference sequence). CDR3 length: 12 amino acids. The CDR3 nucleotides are TGTGCCAGCAGCATCGACAGCTACGAGCGGTACTTC. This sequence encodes CASSIDSYERYF.